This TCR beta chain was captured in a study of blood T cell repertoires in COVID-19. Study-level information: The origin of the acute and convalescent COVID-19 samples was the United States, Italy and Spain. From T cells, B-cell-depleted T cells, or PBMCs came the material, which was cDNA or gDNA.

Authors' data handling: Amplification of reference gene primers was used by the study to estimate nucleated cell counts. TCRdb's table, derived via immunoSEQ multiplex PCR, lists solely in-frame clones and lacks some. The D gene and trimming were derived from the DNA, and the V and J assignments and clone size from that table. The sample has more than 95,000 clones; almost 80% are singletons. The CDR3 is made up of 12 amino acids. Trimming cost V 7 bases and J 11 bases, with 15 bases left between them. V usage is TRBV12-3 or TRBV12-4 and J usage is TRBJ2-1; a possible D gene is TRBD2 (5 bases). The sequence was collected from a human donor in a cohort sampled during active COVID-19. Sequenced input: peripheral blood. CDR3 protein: CASTSPGLKQFF. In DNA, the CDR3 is TGTGCCAGCACCTCACCGGGATTAAAGCAGTTCTTC.